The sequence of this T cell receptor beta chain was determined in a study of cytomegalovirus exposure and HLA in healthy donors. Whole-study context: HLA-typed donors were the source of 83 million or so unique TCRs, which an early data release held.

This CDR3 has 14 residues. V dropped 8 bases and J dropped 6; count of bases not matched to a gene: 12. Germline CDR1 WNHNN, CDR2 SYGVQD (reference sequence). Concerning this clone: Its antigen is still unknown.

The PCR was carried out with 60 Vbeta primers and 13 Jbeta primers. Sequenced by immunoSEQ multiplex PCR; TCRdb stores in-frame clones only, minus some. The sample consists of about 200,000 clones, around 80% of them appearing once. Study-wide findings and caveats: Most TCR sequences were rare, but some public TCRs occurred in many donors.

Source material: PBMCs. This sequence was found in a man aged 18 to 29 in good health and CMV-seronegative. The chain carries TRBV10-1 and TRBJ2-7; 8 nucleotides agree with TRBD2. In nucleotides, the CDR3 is TGCGCCAGCCAACCAGCGGGAGTAAACTCCGAGCAGTACTTC. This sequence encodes CASQPAGVNSEQYF.